This TCR beta chain is from a study of blood T cells in healthy people across ages. In this sample, this clonotype turned up a few times. The CDR3 is 13 amino acids. The V end was cut by 2 bases, the J end by 4 bases, with 8 bases between. Per germline, CDR1 KGHSH and CDR2 LQKENI. Using a J-beta primer mix together with a sample-barcoded 5' primer, a second PCR was run for about 7 to 12 cycles. Each cDNA molecule, via a template-switch adaptor with 12 random nucleotides, was tagged. Individual samples furnished no less than 2.5 million CDR3-containing paired-end reads apiece. TCRdb re-analysed the 5' RACE reads in MiXCR, keeping a single row per CDR3 protein. Of roughly 1,700,000 distinct CDR3 sequences in the sample, under 30% were seen once.

The specimen sequenced was blood. V gene TRBV18 combines with J gene TRBJ1-1, with a weak D call TRBD1 (5 bases). The sequence was collected from a woman in her thirties in good health. CDR3 sequence reads: CASSPSQGTEAFF. The CDR3, as DNA: TGTGCCAGCTCACCAAGCCAGGGCACTGAAGCTTTCTTT.